The following is a TCR beta chain sequence with its context. What it recognizes is unknown. This record comes from a study of cytomegalovirus exposure and HLA in healthy donors. 13 Jbeta primers and 60 Vbeta primers were used for the PCR. Data came from immunoSEQ multiplex PCR; TCRdb stores just in-frame clones and leaves some out. The sample shows approximately 200,000 clones, roughly 84% of them seen only once. Broader study findings: Later analysis showed most CMV-associated TCR beta chains appearing HLA-restricted.

Sample: PBMCs. The receptor was derived from a human donor in good health.

CDR3 residues: CASSFFGETGELFF. For the CDR3, the DNA is TGTGCCAGCAGCTTCTTTGGGGAGACCGGGGAGCTGTTTTTT. The chain carries TRBV7-9 and TRBJ2-2; D possibly corresponds to TRBD2 (5 bases). The CDR3 consists of 14 residues. The V end lost 3 bases, the J end lost 5 bases, and 10 bases lay between the germline ends. Germline CDR1 is SEHNR and CDR2 is FQNEAQ (reference sequence).